Each of the 19 T cell receptor beta chains below was sequenced from the same sample in a study of blood T cells in healthy people across ages. A second PCR of 7 to 11 cycles used a sample-barcoded 5' primer and a J-beta primer mix. TCRdb called the 5' RACE reads again in MiXCR, with one record for every CDR3 protein. Altogether around 1,700,000 distinct CDR3 sequences are present, 28% being singletons, with the ten largest covering 7% to 9%. The sequenced sample consisted of blood. The receptors were sampled from a woman under 40 in good health.

This clonotype was recorded at least ten times. V is TRBV27 and J is TRBJ2-1; weak D call: TRBD2 (6 bases). Trimming pared 7 bases from V and 4 bases from J, leaving 17 bases between. This CDR3 is 15 amino acids long. Germline loops: CDR1 MNHEY, CDR2 SMNVEV (reference sequence). CDR3 DNA: TGTGCCAGCATCAAGATCGGCGGGGCATACAATGAGCAGTTCTTC. This gives the protein CASIKIGGAYNEQFF.

J is TRBJ2-3 and V is TRBV29-1; D is ambiguous. This CDR3 contains 13 residues. Trimming took off 7 bases at V and 6 bases at J, with 17 bases between the two ends. Germline CDR1 and CDR2: SQVTM and ANQGSEA. For the CDR3, the DNA is TGCAGCGCCCCTATTCGACGGTTCGATACGCAGTATTTT. The encoded protein is CSAPIRRFDTQYF.

The chain has TRBV4-1 and TRBJ1-5, with D uncertain. V was pared by 1 base and J by 8 bases, with 9 bases between. The germline V gene has CDR1 MGHRA and CDR2 YSYEKL. This CDR3 region has 13 residues. CDR3: CASSQVYGKPQHF. DNA for the CDR3: TGCGCCAGCAGCCAAGTCTACGGTAAGCCCCAGCATTTT.

This clonotype has more than one count but fewer than ten. The genes are TRBV9 and TRBJ1-5; 9 bases are a match to TRBD1. This CDR3 has 15 amino acids. Germline-derived CDR1 and CDR2 are SGDLS and YYNGEE. V lost 0 bases, J lost 6 bases, and 4 bases stayed unmatched. Here the CDR3 reads CASSVGDRATQPQHF. The CDR3 DNA sequence: TGTGCCAGCAGCGTAGGGGACAGGGCAACTCAGCCCCAGCATTTT.

V and J are TRBV4-1 and TRBJ2-7, with 7 bases fitting TRBD2. With 3 bases clipped from V and 3 bases from J, the junction kept 5 bases outside the gene matches. Germline lookup yields CDR1 MGHRA and CDR2 YSYEKL. The CDR3 is 14 residues long. The CDR3 DNA follows: TGCGCCAGCAGCCAGGGGAGGGCGGACTACGAGCAGTACTTC. Protein product: CASSQGRADYEQYF.

This clonotype was seen a few times. V usage is TRBV20-1 and J usage is TRBJ2-7; 7 nucleotides agree with TRBD1. Germline assignment: CDR1 DFQATT and CDR2 SNEGSKA (reference sequence). J lost 0 bases, V lost 3 bases, and 11 bases had no gene match. This CDR3 has 16 residues. The CDR3 here is CSARALTGAGSYEQYF. Here the CDR3 DNA reads TGCAGTGCTAGGGCTTTAACAGGGGCGGGCTCCTACGAGCAGTACTTC.

The chain couples TRBV11-2 to TRBJ2-1; 10 nucleotides line up with TRBD2. Germline-derived CDR1 and CDR2 are SGHAT and FQNNGV. V lost 1 base to trimming and J lost 13 bases; unmatched junction nucleotides: 10. The length of the CDR3 is 15 residues. CDR3 nucleotides: TGTGCCAGCAGCTTAGCGCCTAGCGGGAGAAGTGATCAGTTCTTC. Its protein product is CASSLAPSGRSDQFF.

The chain links TRBV2 to TRBJ1-1, with TRBD1 identical over 8 bases. V gave up 11 bases and J gave up 6 bases; unmatched junction bases: 5. This CDR3 contains 11 residues. Looked up from germline, CDR1 is SNHLY and CDR2 is FYNNEI. CDR3 coding DNA: TGTGCCGGAAGACAGGGGCCTGAAGCTTTCTTT. Its translation is CAGRQGPEAFF.

To note about this clonotype: A much larger clonotype is one base distant, so this may be a read error. The rearrangement uses TRBV6-2 or TRBV6-3 and TRBJ2-3; 7 nucleotides align to TRBD2. Per germline, CDR1 MNHEY and CDR2 SVGEGT. The CDR3 is 16 amino acids. The CDR3 region has the DNA TGTACCAGCAGCTCCTCGTGGCGGGAGAGTGCAGATACGCAGTATTTT. Translating gives CTSSSSWRESADTQYF.

This clonotype was seen ten or more times. CDR3 loop: CASSWAPKETQYF. As DNA, the CDR3 is TGTGCCAGCAGTTGGGCTCCTAAAGAGACCCAGTACTTC. V usage is TRBV6-6 and J usage is TRBJ2-5, with D uncertain. Germline CDR1 and CDR2: MNHNY and SVGAGI (reference sequence). The CDR3 consists of 13 residues. The V end was cut by 4 bases, the J end by 3 bases, with 9 bases between.

Only a few counts were recorded for this clonotype. The chain joins TRBV5-1 to TRBJ2-5; D perhaps matches TRBD2 (6 bases). The CDR3 length is 13 residues. Trimming stripped 0 bases from V and 11 bases from J, with 14 bases between. Per the germline V gene, CDR1 is SGHRS and CDR2 is YFSETQ. The CDR3 nucleotides read TGCGCCAGCAGCTTGGATGACAGTCGGGAGCAGTACTTC. This translates into CASSLDDSREQYF.

The V gene is TRBV18, the J gene TRBJ2-3; TRBD1 might be the D (5 bases). Germline V lookup: CDR1 KGHSH, CDR2 LQKENI. This CDR3 has 13 residues. V shed 6 bases and J shed 4 bases, with 11 bases lying between them. The CDR3: CASSEKGSDTQYF. CDR3 nucleotides: TGTGCCAGCTCGGAGAAGGGGTCAGATACGCAGTATTTT.

This clonotype occurred a few times. The chain recombines TRBV6-5 with TRBJ2-5; D perhaps matches TRBD1 (5 bases). V shed 6 bases and J shed 4 bases, with 18 bases lying between them. CDR1 and CDR2 (germline): MNHEY, SVGAGI. This CDR3 is built from 15 residues. The CDR3 sequence is CASSDSFRGAETQYF. In DNA form, the CDR3 reads TGTGCCAGCAGCGACAGTTTCCGTGGGGCAGAGACCCAGTACTTC.

This clonotype occurred many times. The V call is TRBV6-1, the J call TRBJ2-5; no firm D call. With 3 bases removed from V and 4 bases from J, the gap between germline ends came to 6 bases. CDR3 size: 12 residues. The germline V gene encodes CDR1 MNHNS and CDR2 SASEGT. The CDR3 loop reads CASSDRRETQYF. DNA of the CDR3: TGTGCCAGCAGTGACCGGAGAGAGACCCAGTACTTC.

This clonotype was recorded a few times. The chain recombines TRBV7-2 with TRBJ1-4; D possibly corresponds to TRBD1 (5 bases). Between the trimmed V and J ends, which lost 0 bases and 4 bases, there was a span of 6 bases. The CDR3 totals 14 residues. Germline lookup yields CDR1 SGHTA and CDR2 FQGNSA. Written as DNA, the CDR3 is TGTGCCAGCAGCTTAGCGCAGGGTAATGAAAAACTGTTTTTT. It translates to CASSLAQGNEKLFF.

The rearrangement uses TRBV7-6 and TRBJ2-3; the D gene is possibly TRBD2 (6 bases). The CDR3 sequence is 18 residues long. Trimming left V 1 base short and J 1 base short, with 18 bases between. CDR1 is SGHVS and CDR2 is FNYEAQ in the germline V gene. The CDR3 spells CASSLGPGRRLGTDTQYF. The CDR3 DNA sequence: TGTGCCAGCAGCTTAGGGCCAGGGAGGAGATTGGGCACAGATACGCAGTATTTT.

J is TRBJ1-2 and V is TRBV15, with TRBD1 identical over 7 bases. Germline values: CDR1 LNHNV, CDR2 YYDKDF (reference sequence). The CDR3 consists of 13 residues. V lost 5 bases to trimming and J lost 5 bases; unmatched junction nucleotides: 5. The CDR3 nucleotides read TGTGCCACCAGCTCGGGACAGCCTTATGGCTACACCTTC. Its translation: CATSSGQPYGYTF.

The chain carries TRBV12-3 or TRBV12-4 and TRBJ1-6; tentatively, D is TRBD1 (5 bases). The CDR3 has 14 residues. V dropped 3 bases and J dropped 4 bases, with 7 bases sitting between them. CDR3 in amino acids: CASSFRVYNSPLHF. CDR3 nucleotide sequence: TGTGCCAGCAGTTTCAGGGTTTATAATTCACCCCTCCACTTT.

This clonotype was picked up many times. The chain employs TRBV7-6 and TRBJ2-1; 10 bases are shared with TRBD2. V gave up 5 bases and J gave up 5 bases; unmatched junction bases: 6. The CDR3 runs 15 residues. Looked up from germline, CDR1 is SGHVS and CDR2 is FNYEAQ. The CDR3 protein is CASSLTSGDNNEQFF. The CDR3 nucleotides are TGTGCCAGCAGCCTAACTAGCGGGGACAACAATGAGCAGTTCTTC.